What follows is one TCR beta chain and its context. Its target is not known. Libraries were prepared by immunoSEQ multiplex PCR; TCRdb keeps only in-frame clonotypes and omits some of them. The sample consists of hundreds of thousands of clones, roughly nine tenths of them appearing once. Germline assignment: CDR1 MNHEY and CDR2 SVGEGT. This CDR3 has 14 residues. The ends were cut back, 0 bases at V and 6 bases at J, with 10 bases in the middle. Sample treatment: 15 to 20 received Ad26.COV2.S at low or high dose, single or two shots; about five received placebo; per-sample allocation not given. Samples were taken on day 63 after the first vaccine or placebo injection. The data originate from a study of Ad26.COV2.S vaccination and SARS-CoV-2 variants. In the study overall: The authors gave Ad26.COV2.S intramuscularly, either once or twice 56 days apart. Whole-study findings and limits: Across vaccine and placebo recipients, the breadth of non-spike TCRs was similar. There was a possibility that the TCR breadth and depth analyses underestimated total T cell responses.

The TCR comes from a person aged 18-65 years who received the Ad26.COV2.S COVID-19 vaccine or a placebo. The sample consisted of peripheral blood, taken in a trial of Ad26.COV2.S vaccine versus placebo. The chain joins TRBV6-2 or TRBV6-3 to TRBJ2-3; perhaps TRBD2 as D (5 bases). The CDR3 region has the DNA TGTGCCAGCAGTTACTCAGGGAGCCCGGATACGCAGTATTTT. Translated, it gives CASSYSGSPDTQYF.